Listed here is a single T cell receptor beta chain. The junction differs from germline at one of its ends, possibly a read error. Researchers made TCR beta libraries by using iRepertoire HTBI primers and running Arm-PCR on CDR3 regions. TCRdb itself ran the multiplex PCR reads through MiXCR, one entry per CDR3 protein. This table has about 430,000 distinct CDR3 sequences, over 14% appearing once. Germline V gene sequence: CDR1 SSHAT, CDR2 FNYEAQ (reference sequence). The CDR3 sequence is 15 residues long. Time point specified: newly diagnosed GD, antithyroid drugs for less than 3 months. From RNA extracted from PBMCs, the TCR library was made. The sample comes from a study of regulatory T cells in long-lasting Graves disease. This same sample was also part of a study on T cells in Graves' hyperthyroidism and ophthalmopathy.

The receptor was isolated from a woman aged 40 to 55 with Graves disease. The input for sequencing was peripheral blood mononuclear cells (PBMCs), taken at new diagnosis, from a patient treated with antithyroid drugs. The V gene is TRBV7-7, the J gene TRBJ2-5; D might be TRBD1 or TRBD2, each matching 6 bases. The CDR3 DNA follows: TGTGCTAGCAGCTTAGGGGGGTCTTTTCAAGAGACCCAGTACTTC. Translating it yields CASSLGGSFQETQYF.